This T cell receptor (beta chain) was captured by sequencing in a study of blood T cell repertoires in COVID-19. The wider study: In each case, the material was cDNA or gDNA derived from T cells, B-cell-depleted T cells, or PBMCs.

Here immunoSEQ multiplex PCR was the method, and the copy in TCRdb shows in-frame clones only, minus some. The table shows roughly 260,000 clones, with 86% occurring only once. Germline loops: CDR1 KGHDR, CDR2 SFDVKD. The CDR3 has 15 residues. V lost 0 bases and J lost 5; bases outside the gene matches: 2. The receptor was derived from a woman under 30 who had recovered from COVID-19. The chain combines TRBV24-1 with TRBJ2-1; TRBD2 matches 8 bases. Sequencing input: PBMCs or T cells enriched from blood (not recorded which). The CDR3 is CATSDLGLADNEQFF. The DNA for the CDR3 is TGTGCCACCAGTGATTTGGGACTAGCTGACAATGAGCAGTTCTTC.